This T cell receptor (beta chain) was sequenced during a study of identical twins. Looked up from germline, CDR1 is MNHEY and CDR2 is SVGEGT. Trimming removed 2 bases from V and 9 bases from J; junction bases left unmatched: 12. CDR3 size: 16 residues. One entry per CDR3 protein, called by TCRdb with MiXCR from the 5' RACE reads. This sample has about 450,000 distinct CDR3 sequences, with around 18% found just once. This clonotype has a handful of counts. The antigen is not known. Study results and caveats: Out-of-frame sharing of TCR alpha in monozygotic twins was underestimated by models. Fewer insertions marked abundant cord blood beta clonotypes; young adult naive trended weakly, memory not at all. Instead of following the same donors, the conclusions were based on cross-sectional statistical analysis.

Everyone who donated was a healthy Caucasian. The receptor was derived from a man between 45 and 60 years old in good health. The sample consisted of naive T cells sorted from blood. This chain uses TRBV6-2 or TRBV6-3 with TRBJ2-1, with 8 bases that match TRBD2. CDR3 sequence reads: CASSYGPGLAGFEQFF. CDR3 DNA sequence: TGTGCCAGCAGTTACGGGCCCGGACTAGCAGGATTTGAGCAGTTCTTC.